This T cell receptor beta chain was retrieved from a study of identical twins. General study results and limits: Those out-of-frame alpha sequences shared by twins showed an excess of low generation probability. Out-of-frame beta sequences exhibited a weaker degree of excess twin sharing. The more abundant beta clonotypes in cord blood had fewer insertions, and memory repertoires did not show this. Invariant cells of the MAIT and iNKT types might have partly distorted the zero-insertion analyses.

This clonotype was seen a handful of times. Its antigen is unidentified. Germline values: CDR1 MNHEY, CDR2 SVGAGI. V was cut by 2 bases and J by 1 base, with 10 bases left in between. The CDR3 runs 15 residues. TCRdb called the 5' RACE reads again in MiXCR, with one record for every CDR3 protein. The repertoire consists of 240,000 or so distinct CDR3 sequences, with about 13% occurring once and the leading ten covering 4% to 5%. These data were also filed under a second study, of yellow fever vaccine responses in identical twins.

The clonotype originates from a young woman in good health. V gene TRBV6-5 combines with J gene TRBJ2-3; D is uncertain. Sequencing was performed on memory (CD45RO+) T cells sorted from blood. CDR3 sequence reads: CASSYAAPGTDTQYF. DNA for the CDR3: TGTGCCAGCAGTTACGCGGCCCCGGGCACAGATACGCAGTATTTT.